Below are 21 T cell receptor beta chains sequenced from a single sample in a study of post-analysis software for immune sequencing data. Their antigens are not known. Whole-study results and caveats: Comparison of patients with controls showed about 5 TRBV segments more frequent in patients, TRBV5-6, TRBV5-1 and TRBV20-1 among them.

TCR beta libraries were prepared from cDNA with unique molecular identifiers. TCRdb redid the calling of the PCR reads with MiXCR, one entry per CDR3 protein. The sample has roughly 410,000 distinct CDR3 sequences; around 37% are singletons. Sequenced material: blood. Every receptor here comes from a girl aged 5-17 years with multiple sclerosis.

This chain connects TRBV20-1 to TRBJ2-2, with 9 bases lining up with TRBD2. From germline, CDR1 is DFQATT and CDR2 SNEGSKA (reference sequence). The ends lost 4 bases at V and 0 bases at J; junction bases unmatched: 12. The CDR3 is 18 amino acids. The DNA for the CDR3 is TGCAGTGCTACTGGGTCCCTTAGCGGGAGTTCGAACACCGGGGAGCTGTTTTTT. This encodes CSATGSLSGSSNTGELFF.

The J gene is TRBJ2-3, the V gene TRBV12-3 or TRBV12-4; the match to TRBD1 covers 7 bases. The CDR3 length is 14 residues. The trim removed 7 bases at V and 4 bases at J, leaving 8 bases unmatched. The CDR3 DNA reads TGTGCCAGCACCCCGGGACAGAAAGCAGATACGCAGTATTTT. This gives the protein CASTPGQKADTQYF.

The chain has TRBV7-4 and TRBJ2-2; no clear D. CDR1 and CDR2 (germline): SGHVT, SQSDAQ. Trimming removed 8 bases from V and 4 bases from J, with 8 bases in between. The CDR3 is 12 residues long. CDR3 residues: CASCPGTGELFF. DNA of the CDR3: TGTGCCAGCTGCCCAGGCACCGGGGAGCTGTTTTTT.

There are a few counts of this clonotype. The rearrangement uses TRBV4-2 and TRBJ1-6; D gene unclear. V lost 1 base and J 0 bases, leaving 7 bases between the germline ends. Looked up from germline, CDR1 is LGHNA and CDR2 is YNFKEQ. This CDR3 is built from 16 residues. CDR3 DNA sequence: TGTGCCAGCAGCCAAGGTGATAGCTCCTATAATTCACCCCTCCACTTT. Amino acid sequence: CASSQGDSSYNSPLHF.

This rearrangement joins TRBV4-1 to TRBJ2-1, with D tentatively TRBD2 (7 bases). This CDR3 spans 16 amino acids. V was trimmed by 4 bases and J by 1 base, leaving 14 bases between them. CDR1 is MGHRA and CDR2 is YSYEKL in the germline V gene. In DNA, the CDR3 is TGCGCCAGCAGCCCCAGGGGAGGGACATCCTACAATGAGCAGTTCTTC. It codes for CASSPRGGTSYNEQFF.

The chain has TRBV19 and TRBJ2-3; D call uncertain. This CDR3 contains 13 residues. V was pared by 7 bases and J by 6 bases, with 14 bases between. Looked up from germline, CDR1 is LNHDA and CDR2 is SQIVND (reference sequence). In DNA form, the CDR3 reads TGTGCCAGTAAGAGTTTAAATTGGGATACGCAGTATTTT. It codes for CASKSLNWDTQYF.

V gene TRBV7-3 combines with J gene TRBJ1-2, with a tentative D call TRBD1 (6 bases). Germline values: CDR1 SGHTA, CDR2 FQGTGA. The CDR3 contains 15 residues. The V gene lost 2 bases and the J gene lost 3 bases, with 13 bases spanning the gap. Here the CDR3 reads CASSLRPGADYGYTF. The DNA for the CDR3 is TGTGCCAGCAGCTTACGGCCAGGGGCTGACTATGGCTACACCTTC.

This clonotype was recorded once. Germline and junction disagree at one end, which may indicate a read error. V is TRBV18 and J is TRBJ1-1; D ambiguous. The germline gives CDR1 KGHSH, CDR2 LQKENI. The CDR3 is 13 amino acids. CDR3 nucleotides: TGTGCCAGCTCACCACCGGGGAACGCTGAAGCTTTCTTT. Translated: CASSPPGNAEAFF.

This clonotype was detected a few times. The rearrangement joins TRBV5-5 to TRBJ2-6; D unclear. Germline values: CDR1 SGHKS, CDR2 YYEKEE (reference sequence). V was shortened by 3 bases and J by 0 bases, with 10 bases between the two germline ends. The CDR3 has 16 residues. The CDR3 here is CASSSLGLSGANVLTF. CDR3 DNA sequence: TGTGCCAGCAGCTCGCTTGGGCTCTCTGGGGCCAACGTCCTGACTTTC.

A note on this clonotype: One end of the junction fails to match germline, which may point to a read error. V usage is TRBV12-3 or TRBV12-4 and J usage is TRBJ2-5, with D perhaps given as TRBD1 or TRBD2 (5 bases each). The length of the CDR3 is 14 residues. CDR3 loop: CAGSFTWGGETQYF. The DNA of the CDR3 is TGTGCCGGCAGCTTCACTTGGGGCGGGGAGACCCAGTACTTC.

The CDR3 region is CASSGGLGTNQPQHF. In DNA, the CDR3 is TGTGCCAGCAGCGGGGGCTTAGGGACAAATCAGCCCCAGCATTTT. This chain uses TRBV6-2 or TRBV6-3 with TRBJ1-5; D possibly corresponds to TRBD1 (6 bases). Trimming removed 6 bases at V and 4 bases at J, with 16 bases between. This CDR3 has 15 amino acids. Germline loops: CDR1 MNHEY, CDR2 SVGEGT.

This clonotype has only a few counts. The DNA of the CDR3 is TGTGCCAGCAAGTTCCAGGTGGCTGAAAAACTGTTTTTT. Its translation is CASKFQVAEKLFF. The chain recombines TRBV9 with TRBJ1-4, with D uncertain. The V gene lost 6 bases and the J gene lost 7 bases, with 13 bases spanning the gap. The germline V gene has CDR1 SGDLS and CDR2 YYNGEE. This CDR3 is 13 amino acids long.

This chain joins TRBV7-8 and TRBJ1-1; D is unresolved. The CDR3 sequence is 14 residues long. CDR1 is SGHVS and CDR2 is FQNEAQ in the germline V gene. V lost 5 bases to trimming and J lost 0 bases, with 10 bases between them. CDR3 region: CASSPQSVNTEAFF. As DNA, the CDR3 is TGTGCCAGCAGCCCCCAATCTGTGAACACTGAAGCTTTCTTT.

This clonotype came up a few times. J is TRBJ1-4 and V is TRBV6-5; possible D gene TRBD1, 5 bases. The CDR3 is made up of 15 amino acids. The germline V gene has CDR1 MNHEY and CDR2 SVGAGI. Deletions cut 2 bases from V and 5 bases from J, with 12 bases between. As DNA, the CDR3 is TGTGCCAGCAGTTACAGGATGGGGCGGAATGAAAAACTGTTTTTT. It specifies CASSYRMGRNEKLFF.

The chain has TRBV6-1 and TRBJ1-2; D is unresolved. Germline CDR1 is MNHNS and CDR2 is SASEGT. Between the trimmed V and J ends, which lost 0 bases and 4 bases, there was a span of 12 bases. CDR3 length equals 15 residues. The DNA of the CDR3 is TGTGCCAGCAGTGAAGCGAAGGGTAACGCCTATGGCTACACCTTC. This sequence encodes CASSEAKGNAYGYTF.

The chain recombines TRBV11-2 with TRBJ1-1, with D perhaps matching TRBD1 (6 bases). CDR3 length equals 12 residues. Germline values: CDR1 SGHAT, CDR2 FQNNGV. V lost 7 bases, J lost 7 bases, and 13 bases lay in between. The CDR3 sequence: CASTVTGSEAFF. In nucleotides, the CDR3 is TGTGCCAGCACCGTTACAGGGAGTGAAGCTTTCTTT. Supplemented by reference TRBV11-2 and TRBJ1-1, the full variable domain reads EAGVAQSPRYKIIEKRQSVAFWCNPISGHATLYWYQQILGQGPKLLIQFQNNGVVDDSQLPKDRFSAERLKGVDSTLKIQPAKLEDSAVYLCASTVTGSEAFFGQGTRLTVV.

This clonotype was picked up a small number of times. J is TRBJ2-7 and V is TRBV7-6; 8 positions match TRBD2. Trimming removed 1 base from V and 5 bases from J; junction bases left unmatched: 4. Germline V gives CDR1 SGHVS, CDR2 FNYEAQ. The CDR3 contains 14 residues. The CDR3 is CASSLGTSRNEQYF. In DNA form, the CDR3 reads TGTGCCAGCAGCTTAGGGACTAGCCGAAACGAGCAGTACTTC.

The rearrangement links TRBV6-4 to TRBJ2-1; TRBD2 matches 10 bases. V was pared by 7 bases and J by 2 bases, with 8 bases of the junction left unmatched. The germline V gene has CDR1 MRHNA and CDR2 SNTAGT. The CDR3 extends over 16 amino acids. In DNA, the CDR3 is TGTGCCAGCACCCCCCTAGCGGGGGCCCCCTACAATGAGCAGTTCTTC. This translates into CASTPLAGAPYNEQFF.

This clonotype was counted at least ten times. The rearrangement links TRBV28 to TRBJ1-1; 7 bases fit TRBD1. With V trimmed by 3 bases and J by 3 bases, 7 bases remained unmatched. Germline loops: CDR1 MDHEN, CDR2 SYDVKM. The CDR3 sequence is 15 residues long. The CDR3 loop is CASSFDDRVDTEAFF. CDR3 nucleotides: TGTGCCAGCAGTTTTGACGACAGGGTGGACACTGAAGCTTTCTTT. The full variable domain, in which reference TRBV28 and TRBJ1-1 provide the parts outside the CDR3, is DVKVTQSSRYLVKRTGEKVFLECVQDMDHENMFWYRQDPGLGLRLIYFSYDVKMKEKGDIPEGYSVSREKKERFSLILESASTNQTSMYLCASSFDDRVDTEAFFGQGTRLTVV.

A remark on this clonotype: This clone may be a read error of a much larger clone one base away. V gene TRBV11-1 combines with J gene TRBJ2-7; maybe TRBD2 (5 bases). Germline CDR1 reads SGHAT; CDR2 reads FQDESV (reference sequence). This CDR3 is built from 13 residues. CDR3: CAGSLDFWEEQYF. CDR3 in DNA: TGTGCCGGCAGCTTAGATTTTTGGGAGGAGCAGTACTTC.

In DNA form, the CDR3 reads TGTGCCAGCAGTGACCCCAATATAGCGGGGGGGCCAAATGAGCAGTTCTTC. Translation gives CASSDPNIAGGPNEQFF. The chain uses TRBV2 and TRBJ2-1; TRBD2 matches at 11 bases. Trimming at V came to 3 bases and at J to 7 bases, leaving 11 bases not matched to a gene. The CDR3 contains 17 residues. In germline, CDR1 is SNHLY, CDR2 FYNNEI. The full variable domain, in which reference TRBV2 and TRBJ2-1 provide the parts outside the CDR3, is EPEVTQTPSHQVTQMGQEVILRCVPISNHLYFYWYRQILGQKVEFLVSFYNNEISEKSEIFDDQFSVERPDGSNFTLKIRSTKLEDSAMYFCASSDPNIAGGPNEQFFGPGTRLTVL.